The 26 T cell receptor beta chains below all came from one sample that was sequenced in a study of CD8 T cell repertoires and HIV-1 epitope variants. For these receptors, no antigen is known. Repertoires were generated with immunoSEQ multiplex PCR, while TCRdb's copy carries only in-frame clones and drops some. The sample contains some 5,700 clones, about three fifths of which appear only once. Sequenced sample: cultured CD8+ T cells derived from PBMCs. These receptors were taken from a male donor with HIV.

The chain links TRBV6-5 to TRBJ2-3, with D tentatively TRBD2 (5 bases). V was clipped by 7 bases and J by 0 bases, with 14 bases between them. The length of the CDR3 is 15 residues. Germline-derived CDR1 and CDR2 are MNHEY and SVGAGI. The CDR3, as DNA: TGTGCCAGCACCCAACTAGGTTCTAGCACAGATACGCAGTATTTT. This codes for CASTQLGSSTDTQYF.

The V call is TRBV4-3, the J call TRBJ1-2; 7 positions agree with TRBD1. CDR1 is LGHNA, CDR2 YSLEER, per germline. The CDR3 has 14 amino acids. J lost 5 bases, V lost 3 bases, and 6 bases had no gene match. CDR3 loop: CASSHVTGDYGYTF. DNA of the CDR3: TGCGCCAGCAGCCATGTCACAGGGGATTATGGCTACACCTTC.

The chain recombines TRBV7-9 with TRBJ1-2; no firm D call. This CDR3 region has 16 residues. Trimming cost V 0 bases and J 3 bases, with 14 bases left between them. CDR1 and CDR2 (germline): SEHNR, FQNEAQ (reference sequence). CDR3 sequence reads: CASSLALPPGDYGYTF. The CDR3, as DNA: TGTGCCAGCAGCTTAGCGCTACCCCCAGGCGACTATGGCTACACCTTC. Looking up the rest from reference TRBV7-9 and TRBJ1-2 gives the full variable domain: DTGVSQNPRHKITKRGQNVTFRCDPISEHNRLYWYRQTLGQGPEFLTYFQNEAQLEKSRLLSDRFSAERPKGSFSTLEIQRTEQGDSAMYLCASSLALPPGDYGYTFGSGTRLTVV.

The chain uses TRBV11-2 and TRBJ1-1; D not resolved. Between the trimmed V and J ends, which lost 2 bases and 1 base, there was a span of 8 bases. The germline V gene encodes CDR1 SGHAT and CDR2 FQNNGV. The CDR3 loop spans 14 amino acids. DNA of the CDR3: TGTGCCAGCAGCTTATTCGGATCGAACACTGAAGCTTTCTTT. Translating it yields CASSLFGSNTEAFF.

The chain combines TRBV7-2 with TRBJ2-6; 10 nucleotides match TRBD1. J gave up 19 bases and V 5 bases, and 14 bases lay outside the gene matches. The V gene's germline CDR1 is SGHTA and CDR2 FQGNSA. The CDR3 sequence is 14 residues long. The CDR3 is CASSQGRRTGGFTF. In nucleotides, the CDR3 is TGTGCCAGCAGCCAAGGTCGGCGGACAGGGGGGTTTACTTTC.

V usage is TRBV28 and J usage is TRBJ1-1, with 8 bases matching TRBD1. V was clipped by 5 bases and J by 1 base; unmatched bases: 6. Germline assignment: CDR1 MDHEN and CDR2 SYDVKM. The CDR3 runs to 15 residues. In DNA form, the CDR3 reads TGTGCCAGCAGTCTCCGGGACAGGAGGAACACTGAAGCTTTCTTT. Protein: CASSLRDRRNTEAFF.

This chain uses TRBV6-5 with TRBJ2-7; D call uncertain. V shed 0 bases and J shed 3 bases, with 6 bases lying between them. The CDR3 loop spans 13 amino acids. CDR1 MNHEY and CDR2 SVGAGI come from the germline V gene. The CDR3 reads CASSYSGSYEQYF. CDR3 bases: TGTGCCAGCAGTTACTCTGGAAGCTACGAGCAGTACTTC.

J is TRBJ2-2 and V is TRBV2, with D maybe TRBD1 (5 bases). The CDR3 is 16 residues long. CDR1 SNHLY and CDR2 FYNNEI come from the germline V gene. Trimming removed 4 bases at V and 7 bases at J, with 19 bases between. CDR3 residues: CASSGSPGSSDGELFF. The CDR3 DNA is TGTGCCAGCAGTGGATCCCCAGGGTCAAGTGACGGGGAGCTGTTTTTT.

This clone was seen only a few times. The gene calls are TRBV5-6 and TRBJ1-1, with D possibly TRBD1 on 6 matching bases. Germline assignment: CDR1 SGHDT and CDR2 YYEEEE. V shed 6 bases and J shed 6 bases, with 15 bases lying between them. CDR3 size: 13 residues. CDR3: CASIRGGGPEAFF. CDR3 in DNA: TGTGCCAGCATCAGAGGGGGGGGCCCTGAAGCTTTCTTT.

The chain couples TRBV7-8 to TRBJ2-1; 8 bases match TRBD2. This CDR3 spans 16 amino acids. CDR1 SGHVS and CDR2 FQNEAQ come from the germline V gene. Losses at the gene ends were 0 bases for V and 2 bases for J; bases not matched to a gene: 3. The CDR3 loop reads CASSLAVGGAYNEQFF. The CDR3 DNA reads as TGTGCCAGCAGCTTAGCGGTCGGGGGGGCCTACAATGAGCAGTTCTTC.

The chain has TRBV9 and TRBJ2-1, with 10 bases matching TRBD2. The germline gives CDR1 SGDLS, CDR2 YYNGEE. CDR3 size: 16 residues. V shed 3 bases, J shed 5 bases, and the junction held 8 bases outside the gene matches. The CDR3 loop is CASSASLAGIHNEQFF. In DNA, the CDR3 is TGTGCCAGCAGCGCCTCACTAGCGGGAATCCACAATGAGCAGTTCTTC.

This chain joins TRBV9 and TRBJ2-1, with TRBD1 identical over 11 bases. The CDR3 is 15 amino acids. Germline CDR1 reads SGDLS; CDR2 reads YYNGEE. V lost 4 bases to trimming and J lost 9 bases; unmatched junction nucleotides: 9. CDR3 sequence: CASSPWDRGFFEQFF. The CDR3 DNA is TGTGCCAGCAGCCCCTGGGACAGGGGGTTCTTTGAGCAGTTCTTC. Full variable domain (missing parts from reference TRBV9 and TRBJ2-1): DSGVTQTPKHLITATGQRVTLRCSPRSGDLSVYWYQQSLDQGLQFLIQYYNGEERAKGNILERFSAQQFPDLHSELNLSSLELGDSALYFCASSPWDRGFFEQFFGPGTRLTVL.

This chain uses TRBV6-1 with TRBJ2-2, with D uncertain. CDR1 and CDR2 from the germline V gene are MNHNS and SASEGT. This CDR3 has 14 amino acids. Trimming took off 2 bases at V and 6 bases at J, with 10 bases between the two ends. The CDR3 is CASSEPTLPGELFF. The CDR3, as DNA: TGTGCCAGCAGTGAACCCACTCTCCCCGGGGAGCTGTTTTTT.

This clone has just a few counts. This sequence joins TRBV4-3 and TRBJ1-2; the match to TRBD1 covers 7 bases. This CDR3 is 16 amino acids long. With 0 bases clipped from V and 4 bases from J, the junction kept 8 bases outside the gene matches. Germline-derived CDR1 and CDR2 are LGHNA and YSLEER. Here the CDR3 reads CASSQEGGGAPYGYTF. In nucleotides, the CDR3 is TGCGCCAGCAGCCAAGAAGGAGGGGGCGCTCCCTATGGCTACACCTTC.

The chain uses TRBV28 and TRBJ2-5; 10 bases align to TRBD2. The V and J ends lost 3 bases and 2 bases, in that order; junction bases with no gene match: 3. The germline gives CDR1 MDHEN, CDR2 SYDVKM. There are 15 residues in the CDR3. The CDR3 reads CASSLIAGGQETQYF. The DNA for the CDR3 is TGTGCCAGCAGTTTGATAGCGGGGGGACAAGAGACCCAGTACTTC.

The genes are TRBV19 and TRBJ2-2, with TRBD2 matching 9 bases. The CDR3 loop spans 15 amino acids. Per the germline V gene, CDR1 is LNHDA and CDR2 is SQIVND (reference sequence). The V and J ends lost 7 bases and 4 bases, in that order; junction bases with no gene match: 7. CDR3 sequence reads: CASKRLAVFTGELFF. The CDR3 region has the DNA TGTGCCAGTAAGAGACTAGCGGTGTTCACCGGGGAGCTGTTTTTT.

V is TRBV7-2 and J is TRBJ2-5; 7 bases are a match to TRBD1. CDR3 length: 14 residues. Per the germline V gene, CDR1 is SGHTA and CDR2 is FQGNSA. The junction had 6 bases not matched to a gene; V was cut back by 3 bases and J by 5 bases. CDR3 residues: CASSFLGGSETQYF. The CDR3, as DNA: TGTGCCAGCAGCTTCTTAGGGGGCTCGGAGACCCAGTACTTC.

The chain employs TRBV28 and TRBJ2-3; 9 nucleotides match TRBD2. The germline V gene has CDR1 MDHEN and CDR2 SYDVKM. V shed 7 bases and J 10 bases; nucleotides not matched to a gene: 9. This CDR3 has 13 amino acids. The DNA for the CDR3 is TGTGCCAGCAACGAAATGGCGGGGGGGTCGCAGTATTTT. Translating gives CASNEMAGGSQYF. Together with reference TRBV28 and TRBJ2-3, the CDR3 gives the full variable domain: DVKVTQSSRYLVKRTGEKVFLECVQDMDHENMFWYRQDPGLGLRLIYFSYDVKMKEKGDIPEGYSVSREKKERFSLILESASTNQTSMYLCASNEMAGGSQYFGPGTRLTVL.

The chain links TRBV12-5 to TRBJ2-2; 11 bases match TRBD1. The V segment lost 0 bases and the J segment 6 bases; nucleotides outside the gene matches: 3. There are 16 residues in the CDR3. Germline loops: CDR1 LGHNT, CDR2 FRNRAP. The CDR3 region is CASGLVLGQGAGELFF. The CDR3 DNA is TGTGCTAGTGGTTTGGTATTGGGACAGGGGGCCGGGGAGCTGTTTTTT.

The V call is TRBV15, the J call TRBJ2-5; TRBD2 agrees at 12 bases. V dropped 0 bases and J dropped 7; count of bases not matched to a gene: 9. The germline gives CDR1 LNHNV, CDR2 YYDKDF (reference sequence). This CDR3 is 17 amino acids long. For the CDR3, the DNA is TGTGCCACCAGCAGAGATTCTCTAGCGGGGGGGCTAGCGACCCAGTACTTC. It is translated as CATSRDSLAGGLATQYF.

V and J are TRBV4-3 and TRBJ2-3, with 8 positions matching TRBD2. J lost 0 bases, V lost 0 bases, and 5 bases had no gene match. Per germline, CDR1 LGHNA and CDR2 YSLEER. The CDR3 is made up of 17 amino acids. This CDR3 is CASSQDGRGASTDTQYF. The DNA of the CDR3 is TGCGCCAGCAGCCAAGATGGGCGGGGGGCAAGCACAGATACGCAGTATTTT.

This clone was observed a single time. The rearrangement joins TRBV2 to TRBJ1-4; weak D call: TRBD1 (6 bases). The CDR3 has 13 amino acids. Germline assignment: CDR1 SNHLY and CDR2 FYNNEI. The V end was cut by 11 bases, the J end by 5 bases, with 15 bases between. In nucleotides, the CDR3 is TGTGCCTGGGGGGGGCAGACCAATGAAAAACTGTTTTTT. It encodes CAWGGQTNEKLFF.

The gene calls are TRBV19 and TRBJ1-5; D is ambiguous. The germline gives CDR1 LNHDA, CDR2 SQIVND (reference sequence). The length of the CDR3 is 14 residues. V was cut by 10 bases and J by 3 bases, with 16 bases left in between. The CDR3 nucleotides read TGTGCCACCCTTCCCGGCGGCTACAATCAGCCCCAGCATTTT. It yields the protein CATLPGGYNQPQHF.

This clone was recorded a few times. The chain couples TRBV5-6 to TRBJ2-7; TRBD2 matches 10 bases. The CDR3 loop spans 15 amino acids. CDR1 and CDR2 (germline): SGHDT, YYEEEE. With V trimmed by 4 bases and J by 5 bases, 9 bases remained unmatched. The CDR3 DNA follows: TGTGCCAGCAGCCAAGCGGGAGGGCCTTCTAACGAGCAGTACTTC. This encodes CASSQAGGPSNEQYF.

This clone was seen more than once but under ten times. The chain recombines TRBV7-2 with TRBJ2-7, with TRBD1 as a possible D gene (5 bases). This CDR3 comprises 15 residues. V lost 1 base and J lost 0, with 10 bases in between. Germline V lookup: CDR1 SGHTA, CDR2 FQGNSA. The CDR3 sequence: CASSLGTLSSYEQYF. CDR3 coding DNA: TGTGCCAGCAGCTTAGGGACATTGAGCTCCTACGAGCAGTACTTC.

CDR3 amino acids: CASSQDASLGGYGYTF. In DNA form, the CDR3 reads TGTGCCAGCAGCCAAGACGCATCCCTAGGAGGCTATGGCTACACCTTC. The V call is TRBV7-9, the J call TRBJ1-2, with D unclear. Trimming stripped 5 bases from V and 4 bases from J, with 20 bases between. The CDR3 loop spans 16 amino acids. Looked up from germline, CDR1 is SEHNR and CDR2 is FQNEAQ (reference sequence).